Presented here are 18 T cell receptor beta chains from one specimen sequenced in a study of cytomegalovirus exposure and HLA in healthy donors. PCR employed 60 Vbeta and 13 Jbeta primers. Sequencing used immunoSEQ multiplex PCR; TCRdb keeps in-frame clones, though not all of them. The data contain some 200,000 clones, 75% to 90% of them singletons. The sample taken for sequencing was PBMCs. These receptors were collected from a man between 40 and 49 years old in good health and CMV-seropositive.

The chain has TRBV30 and TRBJ1-2, with 7 positions matching TRBD1. The CDR3 contains 12 residues. V lost 8 bases, J lost 3 bases, and 6 bases stayed unmatched. Per germline, CDR1 GTSNPN and CDR2 SVGIG (reference sequence). The CDR3 DNA reads as TGTGCCGGCGCCACAGGGGACTATGGCTACACCTTC. It specifies CAGATGDYGYTF. The full variable domain, its missing parts supplied by reference TRBV30 and TRBJ1-2, is SQTIHQWPATLVQPVGSPLSLECTVEGTSNPNLYWYRQAAGRGLQLLFYSVGIGQISSEVPQNLSASRPQDRQFILSSKKLLLSDSGFYLCAGATGDYGYTFGSGTRLTVV.

J is TRBJ2-7 and V is TRBV5-1, with a possible D match to TRBD1 (5 bases). Germline CDR1 reads SGHRS; CDR2 reads YFSETQ. This CDR3 contains 16 residues. Trimming shortened V by 0 bases and J by 3 bases, and 16 bases separated the two germline ends. The CDR3 loop reads CASSLAPRRDLYEQYF. The CDR3 region has the DNA TGCGCCAGCAGCTTGGCCCCCCGCAGGGATCTCTACGAGCAGTACTTC.

This clone was observed a few times. The chain has TRBV28 and TRBJ1-5, with D tentatively TRBD1 (6 bases). V gave up 2 bases and J gave up 3 bases, with 11 bases separating them. Germline CDR1 MDHEN, CDR2 SYDVKM. The CDR3 runs 15 residues. The CDR3 DNA reads TGTGCCAGCAGTTTAACACAGGGTAACAATCAGCCCCAGCATTTT. Its protein is CASSLTQGNNQPQHF.

The chain joins TRBV29-1 to TRBJ2-7; 9 nucleotides align to TRBD1. Germline V gives CDR1 SQVTM, CDR2 ANQGSEA. The V segment lost 3 bases and the J segment 0 bases; nucleotides outside the gene matches: 6. The CDR3 has 15 residues. The CDR3 protein is CSVETGQGISYEQYF. CDR3 coding DNA: TGCAGCGTTGAGACGGGACAGGGTATCTCCTACGAGCAGTACTTC.

V and J are TRBV4-2 and TRBJ2-5; maybe TRBD2 (5 bases). CDR1 and CDR2 (germline): LGHNA, YNFKEQ. Trimming shortened V by 0 bases and J by 2 bases, and 10 bases separated the two germline ends. The CDR3 sequence is 15 residues long. The CDR3 reads CASSQDPRGQETQYF. CDR3 DNA sequence: TGTGCCAGCAGCCAAGATCCCCGGGGTCAAGAGACCCAGTACTTC.

V is TRBV9 and J is TRBJ1-2; TRBD1 aligns across 7 bases. The V gene end was trimmed by 0 bases and the J gene end by 4 bases; junction bases not matched to a gene: 9. Germline assignment: CDR1 SGDLS and CDR2 YYNGEE. The CDR3 extends over 16 amino acids. DNA for the CDR3: TGTGCCAGCAGCGTAGGGAGGGACAGCCAACCCTATGGCTACACCTTC. Its translation: CASSVGRDSQPYGYTF.

V and J are TRBV7-8 and TRBJ2-3; D not certain. The germline gives CDR1 SGHVS, CDR2 FQNEAQ. Trimming removed 7 bases at V and 6 bases at J, with 17 bases between. The CDR3 is made up of 14 amino acids. In nucleotides, the CDR3 is TGTGCCAGCAATCCGGAACAGCCCCGGGATACGCAGTATTTT. Translated: CASNPEQPRDTQYF.

The V call is TRBV6-1, the J call TRBJ1-2; no clear D gene. Germline V gene sequence: CDR1 MNHNS, CDR2 SASEGT. Trimming left V 7 bases short and J 2 bases short, with 8 bases between. The CDR3 covers 12 residues. The CDR3 DNA follows: TGTGCCAGCAAGTGGCAGAACTATGGCTACACCTTC. This encodes CASKWQNYGYTF.

This clone has only one observation. The J gene is TRBJ2-7, the V gene TRBV13, with 13 positions matching TRBD2. After removal of 5 bases from V and 5 bases from J, the junction contained 9 bases not matched to a gene. This CDR3 contains 16 residues. The germline gives CDR1 PRHDT, CDR2 FYEKMQ (reference sequence). The CDR3: CASSLQTSGGPDEQYF. The CDR3, as DNA: TGTGCCAGCAGCCTCCAGACTAGCGGGGGGCCAGACGAGCAGTACTTC.

V usage is TRBV28 and J usage is TRBJ2-3, with TRBD1 identical over 7 bases. This CDR3 is built from 14 residues. The germline V gene encodes CDR1 MDHEN and CDR2 SYDVKM. With 7 bases clipped from V and 7 bases from J, the junction kept 11 bases outside the gene matches. The CDR3 spells CASTADRTGYTQYF. CDR3 DNA: TGTGCCAGCACCGCGGACAGGACAGGATATACGCAGTATTTT.

The J gene is TRBJ2-2, the V gene TRBV14; TRBD1 might be the D (6 bases). Trimming took off 2 bases at V and 7 bases at J, with 14 bases between the two ends. In germline, CDR1 is SGHDN, CDR2 FVKESK. The CDR3 is 15 residues long. The CDR3 is CASSQLTGFVGELFF. The CDR3 coding sequence is TGTGCCAGCAGCCAACTCACAGGGTTCGTCGGGGAGCTGTTTTTT.

A few counts support this clone. The chain couples TRBV10-3 to TRBJ2-1; D is possibly TRBD2 (7 bases). CDR1 and CDR2 from the germline V gene are ENHRY and SYGVKD. V was cut by 4 bases and J by 7 bases, with 14 bases left in between. The CDR3 contains 14 residues. The CDR3 sequence is CAISVGGPGNEQFF. The CDR3 nucleotides are TGTGCCATCAGTGTGGGGGGGCCAGGTAATGAGCAGTTCTTC.

This chain connects TRBV28 to TRBJ2-5; 8 nucleotides line up with TRBD1. The J call may be faulty, since TRBJ2-7 better matches the DNA end. This CDR3 has 13 residues. CDR1 and CDR2 (germline): MDHEN, SYDVKM. This CDR3 reads CASSLGQGDEQYF. The CDR3 region has the DNA TGTGCCAGCAGTTTAGGACAGGGCGACGAGCAGTACTTC.

Written as DNA, the CDR3 is TGTGCCAGCAGCTTAGCTGAGGCAGGGCCCTTCCAAGAGACCCAGTACTTC. This encodes CASSLAEAGPFQETQYF. This rearrangement joins TRBV7-9 to TRBJ2-5, with a tentative D call TRBD1 (5 bases). CDR3 length equals 17 residues. Germline V CDR1 and CDR2: SEHNR, FQNEAQ (reference sequence). V was clipped by 0 bases and J by 1 base, with 15 bases between them.

This chain uses TRBV5-4 with TRBJ2-5, with D perhaps matching TRBD1 (6 bases). V lost 4 bases to trimming and J lost 2 bases, with 9 bases between them. The CDR3 runs to 13 residues. The germline CDR1 and CDR2 sequences are SGHNT and YYREEE (reference sequence). The CDR3 here is CASSRDRQETQYF. The CDR3 DNA is TGTGCCAGCAGCCGTGACAGGCAAGAGACCCAGTACTTC. Variable domain in full (rest from reference TRBV5-4 and TRBJ2-5): ETGVTQSPTHLIKTRGQQVTLRCSSQSGHNTVSWYQQALGQGPQFIFQYYREEENGRGNFPPRFSGLQFPNYSSELNVNALELDDSALYLCASSRDRQETQYFGPGTRLLVL.

The CDR3 spells CASSFHVRDRPYNEQFF. Here the CDR3 DNA reads TGTGCCAGCAGTTTCCACGTACGGGACAGGCCTTACAATGAGCAGTTCTTC. V usage is TRBV28 and J usage is TRBJ2-1; 8 nucleotides match TRBD1. V gave up 3 bases and J gave up 4 bases; unmatched junction bases: 11. The length of the CDR3 is 17 residues. The germline gives CDR1 MDHEN, CDR2 SYDVKM.

This clone was seen a single time. The V call is TRBV5-8, the J call TRBJ1-1, with D perhaps TRBD1 (5 bases). The germline gives CDR1 SGHTS, CDR2 YDEGEE. This CDR3 is 12 amino acids long. Trimming took off 6 bases at V and 5 bases at J, with 11 bases between the two ends. The CDR3 region is CASIRGETEAFF. CDR3 bases: TGTGCCAGCATTCGGGGGGAGACTGAAGCTTTCTTT.

The CDR3 here is CASSEDPHRPEQYF. The CDR3 DNA is TGTGCCAGCAGTGAAGATCCCCACAGGCCCGAGCAGTACTTC. V gene TRBV2 combines with J gene TRBJ2-5; tentative D call: TRBD1 (5 bases). The J call could be wrong; TRBJ2-7 is a better fit for the DNA end. The CDR3 spans 14 residues. Looked up from germline, CDR1 is SNHLY and CDR2 is FYNNEI.